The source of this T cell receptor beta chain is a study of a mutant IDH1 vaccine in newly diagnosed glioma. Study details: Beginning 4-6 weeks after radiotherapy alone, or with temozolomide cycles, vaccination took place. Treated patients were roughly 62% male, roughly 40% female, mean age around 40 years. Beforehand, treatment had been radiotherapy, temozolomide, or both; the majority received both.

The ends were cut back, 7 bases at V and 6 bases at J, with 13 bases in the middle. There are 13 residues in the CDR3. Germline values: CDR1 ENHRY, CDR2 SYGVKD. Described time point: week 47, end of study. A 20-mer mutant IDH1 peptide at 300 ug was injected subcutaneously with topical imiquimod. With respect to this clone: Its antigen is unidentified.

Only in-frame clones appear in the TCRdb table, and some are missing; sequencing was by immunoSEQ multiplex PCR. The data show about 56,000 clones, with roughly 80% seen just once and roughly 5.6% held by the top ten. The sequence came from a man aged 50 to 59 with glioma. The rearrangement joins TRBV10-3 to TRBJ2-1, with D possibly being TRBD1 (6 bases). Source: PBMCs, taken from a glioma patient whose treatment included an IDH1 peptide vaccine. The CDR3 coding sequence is TGTGCCATCAAATATGGCAGGGGCAATGAGCAGTTCTTC. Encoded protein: CAIKYGRGNEQFF.